This T cell receptor beta chain is drawn from a study of CD8+CD57+ T cells in acquired aplastic anemia. Overall study context: CD4+ and CD8+ cells, once sorted, gave DNA averaging roughly 3.4 ug.

Germline assignment: CDR1 LNHDA and CDR2 SQIVND (reference sequence). V was pared by 5 bases and J by 6 bases, with 14 bases between. The CDR3 loop spans 13 amino acids. Genomic DNA templated the TCR beta VDJ and CDR3 profiling. TCRdb re-analysed the reads in MiXCR, keeping a single row per CDR3 protein. The sample includes under 250,000 distinct CDR3 sequences, less than 75% of them seen just once. General study findings and limits: No significant difference in CD8+ Simpson's diversity was found between patients and controls. The study identified twenty-nine CD8+ CDR3 sequences shared by patients and controls.

Regarding this clonotype: What it binds is unknown.

In patients chosen for sequencing, flow cytometry had shown CD8+CD57+ cell expansion. Sequencing was done on a sample of sorted CD4+, CD8+, or CD8+CD57+ T cells (not recorded which) from PBMCs. The receptor's source is a human donor with aplastic anemia. The chain links TRBV19 to TRBJ2-7; D gene uncertain. CDR3 protein: CASSADRSGEQYF. The CDR3 coding sequence is TGTGCCAGTAGTGCGGACCGATCGGGCGAGCAGTACTTC.